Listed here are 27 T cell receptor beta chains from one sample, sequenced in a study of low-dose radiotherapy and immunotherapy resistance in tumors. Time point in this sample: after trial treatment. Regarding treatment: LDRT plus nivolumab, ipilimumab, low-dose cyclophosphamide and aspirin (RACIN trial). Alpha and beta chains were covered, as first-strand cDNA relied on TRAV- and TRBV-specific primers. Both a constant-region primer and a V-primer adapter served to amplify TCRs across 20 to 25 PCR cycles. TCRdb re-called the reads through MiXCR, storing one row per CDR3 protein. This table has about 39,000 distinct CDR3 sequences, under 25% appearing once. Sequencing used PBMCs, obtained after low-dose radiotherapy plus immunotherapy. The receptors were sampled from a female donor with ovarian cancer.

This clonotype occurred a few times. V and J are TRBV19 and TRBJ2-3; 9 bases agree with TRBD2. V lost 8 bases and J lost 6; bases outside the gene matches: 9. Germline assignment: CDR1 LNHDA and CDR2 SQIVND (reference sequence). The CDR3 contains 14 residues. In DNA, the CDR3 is TGTGCCAGTGGGGGAAGCGGGGGGCCCGATACGCAGTATTTT. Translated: CASGGSGGPDTQYF.

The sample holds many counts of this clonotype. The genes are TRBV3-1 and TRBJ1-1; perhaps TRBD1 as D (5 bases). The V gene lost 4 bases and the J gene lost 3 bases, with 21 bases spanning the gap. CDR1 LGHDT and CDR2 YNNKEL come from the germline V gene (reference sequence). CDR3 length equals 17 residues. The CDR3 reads CASSPRPRDPEHTEAFF. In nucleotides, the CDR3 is TGTGCCAGCAGCCCCCGCCCCCGGGACCCAGAACACACTGAAGCTTTCTTT.

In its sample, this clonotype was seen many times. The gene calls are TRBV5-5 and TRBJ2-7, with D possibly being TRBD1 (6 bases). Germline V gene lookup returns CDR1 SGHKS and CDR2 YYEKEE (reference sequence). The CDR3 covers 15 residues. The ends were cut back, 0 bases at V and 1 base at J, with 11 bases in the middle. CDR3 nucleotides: TGTGCCAGCAGCTTGGCAGGGGTAGGGTCCTACGAGCAGTACTTC. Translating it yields CASSLAGVGSYEQYF.

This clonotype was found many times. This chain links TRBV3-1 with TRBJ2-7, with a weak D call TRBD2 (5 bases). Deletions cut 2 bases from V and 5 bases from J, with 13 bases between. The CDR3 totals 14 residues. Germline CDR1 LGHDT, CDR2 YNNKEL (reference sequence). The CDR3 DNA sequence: TGTGCCAGCAGCCAATTACGAGGGATCCACGAGCAGTACTTC. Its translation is CASSQLRGIHEQYF.

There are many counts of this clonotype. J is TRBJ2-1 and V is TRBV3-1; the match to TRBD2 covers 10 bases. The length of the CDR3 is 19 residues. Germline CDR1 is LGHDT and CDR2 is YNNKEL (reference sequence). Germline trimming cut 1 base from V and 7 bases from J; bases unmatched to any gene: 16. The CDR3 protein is CASSQGSTGASGSRNEQFF. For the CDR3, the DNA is TGTGCCAGCAGCCAAGGTTCGACGGGTGCTAGCGGGAGCAGGAATGAGCAGTTCTTC.

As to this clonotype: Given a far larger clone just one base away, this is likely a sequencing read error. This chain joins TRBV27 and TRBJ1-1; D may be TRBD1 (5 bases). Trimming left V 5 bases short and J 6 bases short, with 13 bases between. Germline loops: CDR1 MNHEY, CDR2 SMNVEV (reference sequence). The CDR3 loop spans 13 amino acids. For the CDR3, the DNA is TGTGCCAGCAGTGAGTCTGGGGGAGCTGAAGCTTTCTTT. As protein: CASSESGGAEAFF.

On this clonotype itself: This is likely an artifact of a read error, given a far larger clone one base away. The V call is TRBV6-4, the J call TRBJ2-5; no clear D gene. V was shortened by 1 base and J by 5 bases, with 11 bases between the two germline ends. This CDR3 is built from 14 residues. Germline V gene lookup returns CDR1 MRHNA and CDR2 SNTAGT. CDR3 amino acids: CASSDLRFGETQYF. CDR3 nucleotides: TGTGCCAGCAGTGACTTGAGGTTTGGGGAGACCCAGTACTTC.

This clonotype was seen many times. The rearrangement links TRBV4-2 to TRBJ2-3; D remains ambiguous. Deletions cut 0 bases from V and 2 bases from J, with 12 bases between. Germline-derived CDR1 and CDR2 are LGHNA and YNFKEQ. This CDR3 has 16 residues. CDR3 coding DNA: TGTGCCAGCAGCCAAGATTTTTCTGGTACCACAGATACGCAGTATTTT. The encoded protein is CASSQDFSGTTDTQYF.

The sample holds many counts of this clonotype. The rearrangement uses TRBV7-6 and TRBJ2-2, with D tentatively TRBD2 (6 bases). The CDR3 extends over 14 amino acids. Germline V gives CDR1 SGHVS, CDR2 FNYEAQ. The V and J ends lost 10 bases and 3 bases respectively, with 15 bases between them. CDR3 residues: CATPGTEDTGELFF. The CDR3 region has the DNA TGTGCCACTCCGGGGACTGAGGACACCGGGGAGCTGTTTTTT.

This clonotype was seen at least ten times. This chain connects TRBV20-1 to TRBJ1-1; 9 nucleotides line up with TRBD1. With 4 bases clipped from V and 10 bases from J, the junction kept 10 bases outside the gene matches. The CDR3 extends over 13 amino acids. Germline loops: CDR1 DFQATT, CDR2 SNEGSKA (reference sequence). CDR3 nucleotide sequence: TGCAGTGCTATAACCGGGACAGGGATTGTAGCTTTCTTT. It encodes CSAITGTGIVAFF.

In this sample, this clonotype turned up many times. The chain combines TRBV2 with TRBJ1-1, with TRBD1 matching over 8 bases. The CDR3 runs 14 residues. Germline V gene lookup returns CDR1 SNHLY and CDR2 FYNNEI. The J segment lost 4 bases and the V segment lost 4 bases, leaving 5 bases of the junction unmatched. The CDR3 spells CASSARGRGTEAFF. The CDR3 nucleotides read TGTGCCAGCAGTGCCAGGGGGCGCGGCACTGAAGCTTTCTTT.

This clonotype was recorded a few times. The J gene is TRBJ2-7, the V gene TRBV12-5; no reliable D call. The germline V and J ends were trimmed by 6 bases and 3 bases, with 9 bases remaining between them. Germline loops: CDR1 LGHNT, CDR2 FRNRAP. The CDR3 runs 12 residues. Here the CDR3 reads CASGKNIYEQYF. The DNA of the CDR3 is TGTGCTAGTGGCAAAAACATCTACGAGCAGTACTTC. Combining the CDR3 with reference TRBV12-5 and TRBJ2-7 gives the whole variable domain DARVTQTPRHKVTEMGQEVTMRCQPILGHNTVFWYRQTMMQGLELLAYFRNRAPLDDSGMPKDRFSAEMPDATLATLKIQPSEPRDSAVYFCASGKNIYEQYFGPGTRLTVT.

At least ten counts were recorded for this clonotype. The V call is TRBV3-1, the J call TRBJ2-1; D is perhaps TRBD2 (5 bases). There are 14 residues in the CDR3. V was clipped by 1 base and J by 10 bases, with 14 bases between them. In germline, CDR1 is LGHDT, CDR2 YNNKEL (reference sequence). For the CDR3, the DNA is TGTGCCAGCAGCCAAGGGGTGACTACACGGGAGCAGTTCTTC. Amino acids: CASSQGVTTREQFF.

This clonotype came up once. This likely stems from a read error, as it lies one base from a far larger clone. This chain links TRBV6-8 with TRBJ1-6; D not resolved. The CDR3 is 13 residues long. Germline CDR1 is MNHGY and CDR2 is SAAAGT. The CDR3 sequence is CVSSEVRNSPLHF. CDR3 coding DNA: TGTGTCAGCAGTGAAGTTCGGAATTCACCCCTCCACTTT.

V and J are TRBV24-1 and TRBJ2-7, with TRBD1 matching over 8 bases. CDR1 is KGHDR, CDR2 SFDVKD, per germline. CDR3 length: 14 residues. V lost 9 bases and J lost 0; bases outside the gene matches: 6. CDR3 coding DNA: TGTGCCACCGGCTCCGGGACAGGCTCCTACGAGCAGTACTTC. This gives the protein CATGSGTGSYEQYF.

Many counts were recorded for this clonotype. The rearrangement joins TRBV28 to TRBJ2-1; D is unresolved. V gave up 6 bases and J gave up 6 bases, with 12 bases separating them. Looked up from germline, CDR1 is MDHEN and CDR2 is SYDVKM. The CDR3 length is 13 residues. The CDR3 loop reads CASSPRGRNEQFF. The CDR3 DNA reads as TGTGCCAGCAGCCCCCGCGGCCGCAATGAGCAGTTCTTC.

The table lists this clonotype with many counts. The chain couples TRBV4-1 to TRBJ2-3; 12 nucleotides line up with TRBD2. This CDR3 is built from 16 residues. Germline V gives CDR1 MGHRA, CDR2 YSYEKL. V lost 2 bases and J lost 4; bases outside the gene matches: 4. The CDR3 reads CASSQRRLAGADTQYF. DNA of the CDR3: TGCGCCAGCAGCCAACGTCGACTAGCGGGAGCAGATACGCAGTATTTT.

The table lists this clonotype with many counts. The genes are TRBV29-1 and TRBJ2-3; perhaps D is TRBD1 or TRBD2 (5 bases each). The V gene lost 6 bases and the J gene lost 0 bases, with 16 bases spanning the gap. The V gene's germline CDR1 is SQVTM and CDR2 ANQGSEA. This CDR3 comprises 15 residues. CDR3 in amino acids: CSVPGRGGSTDTQYF. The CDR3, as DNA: TGCAGCGTCCCCGGTCGGGGCGGTAGCACAGATACGCAGTATTTT.

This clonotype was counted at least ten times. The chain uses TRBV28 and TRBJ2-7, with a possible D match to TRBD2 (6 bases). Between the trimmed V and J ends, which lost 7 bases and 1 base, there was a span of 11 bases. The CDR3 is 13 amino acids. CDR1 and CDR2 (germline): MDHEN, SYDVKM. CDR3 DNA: TGTGCCAGCATTCGTAGCGGTTCCTACGAGCAGTACTTC. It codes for CASIRSGSYEQYF. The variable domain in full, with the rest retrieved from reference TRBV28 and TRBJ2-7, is DVKVTQSSRYLVKRTGEKVFLECVQDMDHENMFWYRQDPGLGLRLIYFSYDVKMKEKGDIPEGYSVSREKKERFSLILESASTNQTSMYLCASIRSGSYEQYFGPGTRLTVT.

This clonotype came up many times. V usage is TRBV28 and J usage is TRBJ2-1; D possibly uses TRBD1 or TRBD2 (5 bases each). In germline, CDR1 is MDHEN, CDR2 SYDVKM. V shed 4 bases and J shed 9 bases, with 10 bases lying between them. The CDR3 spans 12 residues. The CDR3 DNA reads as TGTGCCAGCAGTTGGGGGTTTAGTGAGCAGTTCTTC. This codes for CASSWGFSEQFF.

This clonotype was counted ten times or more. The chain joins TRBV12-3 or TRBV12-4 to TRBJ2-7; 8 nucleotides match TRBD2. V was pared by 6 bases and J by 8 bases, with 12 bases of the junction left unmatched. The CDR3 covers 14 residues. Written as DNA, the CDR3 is TGTGCCAGCAGCCTCACCCGGGAGGGAGATAAGCAGTACTTC. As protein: CASSLTREGDKQYF.

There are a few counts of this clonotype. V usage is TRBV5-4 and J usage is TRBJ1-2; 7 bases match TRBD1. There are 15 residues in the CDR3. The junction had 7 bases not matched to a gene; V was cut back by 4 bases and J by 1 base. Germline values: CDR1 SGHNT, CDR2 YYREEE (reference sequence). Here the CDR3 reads CASSPSGTVNYGYTF. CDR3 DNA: TGTGCCAGCAGCCCCTCCGGGACAGTTAACTATGGCTACACCTTC.

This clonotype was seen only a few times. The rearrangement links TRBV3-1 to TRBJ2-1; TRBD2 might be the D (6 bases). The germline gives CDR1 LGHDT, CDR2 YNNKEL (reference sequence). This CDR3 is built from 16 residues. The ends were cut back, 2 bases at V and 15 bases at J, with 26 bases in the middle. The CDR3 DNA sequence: TGTGCCAGCAGCCAAAGTCCCGTGTTCAACCCGGGACTCATGTTCTTC. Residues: CASSQSPVFNPGLMFF.

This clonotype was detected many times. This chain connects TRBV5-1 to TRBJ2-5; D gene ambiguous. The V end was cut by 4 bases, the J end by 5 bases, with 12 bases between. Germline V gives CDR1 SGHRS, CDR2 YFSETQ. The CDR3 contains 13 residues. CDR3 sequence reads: CASSISGEETQYF. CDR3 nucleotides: TGCGCCAGCAGCATCTCAGGAGAGGAGACCCAGTACTTC. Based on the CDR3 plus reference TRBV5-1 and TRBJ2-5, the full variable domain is KAGVTQTPRYLIKTRGQQVTLSCSPISGHRSVSWYQQTPGQGLQFLFEYFSETQRNKGNFPGRFSGRQFSNSRSEMNVSTLELGDSALYLCASSISGEETQYFGPGTRLLVL.

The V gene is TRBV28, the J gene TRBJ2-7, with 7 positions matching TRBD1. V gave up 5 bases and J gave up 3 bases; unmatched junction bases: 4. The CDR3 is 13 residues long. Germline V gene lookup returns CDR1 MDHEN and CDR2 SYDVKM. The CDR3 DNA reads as TGTGCCAGCAGTAGTGGGGACAGCTACGAGCAGTACTTC. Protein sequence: CASSSGDSYEQYF.

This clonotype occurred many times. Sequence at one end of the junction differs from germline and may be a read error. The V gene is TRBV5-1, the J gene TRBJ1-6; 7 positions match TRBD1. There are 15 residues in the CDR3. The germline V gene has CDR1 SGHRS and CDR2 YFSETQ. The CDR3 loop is CASSLEGQPNSPLHF. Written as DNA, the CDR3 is TGTGCCAGCAGCTTGGAGGGACAGCCTAATTCACCCCTCCACTTT. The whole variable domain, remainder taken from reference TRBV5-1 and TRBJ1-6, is KAGVTQTPRYLIKTRGQQVTLSCSPISGHRSVSWYQQTPGQGLQFLFEYFSETQRNKGNFPGRFSGRQFSNSRSEMNVSTLELGDSALYLCASSLEGQPNSPLHFGNGTRLTVT.

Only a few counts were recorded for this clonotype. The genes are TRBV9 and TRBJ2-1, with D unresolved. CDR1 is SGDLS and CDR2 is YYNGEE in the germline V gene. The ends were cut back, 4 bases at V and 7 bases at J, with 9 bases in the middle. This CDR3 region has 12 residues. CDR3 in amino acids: CASSLEPNEQFF. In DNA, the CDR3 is TGTGCCAGCAGCCTAGAACCAAATGAGCAGTTCTTC.